The T cell receptor beta chain under discussion was sequenced for a study of memory CD4+ T cells and cytomegalovirus serostatus. Here immunoSEQ multiplex PCR was the method, and the copy in TCRdb shows in-frame clones only, minus some. The sample contains about 58,000 clones, roughly 84% of which appear only once. The sort gate was single viable CD3+CD4+CD8-CD45RO+ cells for memory CD4+ T cells. Serum IgG to CMV pp150, pp28, p38 and p52 defined serostatus. Note on this clone: Its target is unknown.

Regarding the study as a whole: A US-trained random forest predicted CMV serostatus with median AUC around 0.91.

The receptor's source is an adult in good health and CMV-seronegative. Some clones in this sample may be carry-over from other donors' samples. What was sequenced was memory CD4+ T cells from blood.

The CDR3 coding sequence is TGTGCCAGCAGCGCCGGACTAGCGGAGCTGTTTTTT. As protein: CASSAGLAELFF. The J gene is TRBJ2-2, the V gene TRBV11-3, with 8 bases that match TRBD2. Germline-derived CDR1 and CDR2 are SGHNT and YENEEA. The CDR3 length is 12 residues. After removal of 5 bases from V and 10 bases from J, the junction contained 3 bases not matched to a gene. Using reference TRBV11-3 and TRBJ2-2 for the parts outside the CDR3, the full variable domain is EAGVVQSPRYKIIEKKQPVAFWCNPISGHNTLYWYLQNLGQGPELLIRYENEEAVDDSQLPKDRFSAERLKGVDSTLKIQPAELGDSAVYLCASSAGLAELFFGEGSRLTVL.